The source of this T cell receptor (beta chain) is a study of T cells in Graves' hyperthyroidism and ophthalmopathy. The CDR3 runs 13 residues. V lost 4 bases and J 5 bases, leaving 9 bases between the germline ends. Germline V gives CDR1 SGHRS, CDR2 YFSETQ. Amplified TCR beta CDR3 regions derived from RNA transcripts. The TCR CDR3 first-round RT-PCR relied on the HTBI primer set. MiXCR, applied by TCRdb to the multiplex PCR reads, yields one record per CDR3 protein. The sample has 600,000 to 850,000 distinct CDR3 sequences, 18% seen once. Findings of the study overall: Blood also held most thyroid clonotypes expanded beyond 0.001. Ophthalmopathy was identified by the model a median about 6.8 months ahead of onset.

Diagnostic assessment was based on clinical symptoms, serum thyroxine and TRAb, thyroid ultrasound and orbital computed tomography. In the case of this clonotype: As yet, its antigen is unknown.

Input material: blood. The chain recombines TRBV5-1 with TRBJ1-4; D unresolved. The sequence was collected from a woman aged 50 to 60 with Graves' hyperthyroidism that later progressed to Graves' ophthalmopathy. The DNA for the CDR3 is TGCGCCAGCAGCCCAGAAGCGAATGAAAAACTGTTTTTT. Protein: CASSPEANEKLFF.